This is a list of T cell receptor beta chains from one sample in a study of cytotoxic CD8 clonotypes in ibrutinib-treated CLL. Clones were read by immunoSEQ multiplex PCR, and TCRdb kept only the in-frame ones, dropping some. Of some 130,000 clones listed, around 90% are singletons. This specimen consisted of PBMCs, obtained after 12 months of ibrutinib treatment. These receptors came from a human donor with chronic lymphocytic leukemia. Both conserved end residues are part of each CDR3. The order of the fields is V gene, CDR3 protein.

v_call: TRBV29-1; cdr3_aa: CSARSEVGETQYF
v_call: TRBV18; cdr3_aa: CASSPPNSQGANYEQYF
v_call: TRBV10-3; cdr3_aa: CAISAGISGANVLTF
v_call: TRBV27; cdr3_aa: CASSVWGLTDTQYF
v_call: TRBV7-6; cdr3_aa: CASSSLTSTDTQYF
v_call: TRBV18; cdr3_aa: CASSPQGAGGTDTQYF
v_call: TRBV5-1; cdr3_aa: CASSLGGAGANVLTF
v_call: TRBV15; cdr3_aa: CATSTGRFQETQYF
v_call: TRBV2; cdr3_aa: CASSLGQGSYNEQFF
v_call: TRBV6-5; cdr3_aa: CASSDVPGELFF
v_call: TRBV28; cdr3_aa: CASSLGSGELFF
v_call: TRBV5-1; cdr3_aa: CASKIQGGLLGEQFF
v_call: TRBV19; cdr3_aa: CASSTPGQDYNEQFF
v_call: TRBV28; cdr3_aa: CASSLWAAYGYTF
v_call: TRBV30; cdr3_aa: CAWMEGMRETQYF
v_call: TRBV2; cdr3_aa: CASSDLTVVGYTF
v_call: TRBV5-4; cdr3_aa: CASSSLGREAFF
v_call: TRBV19; cdr3_aa: CASSSEDTQYF
v_call: TRBV9; cdr3_aa: CASSTWLSGPSTDTQYF
v_call: TRBV4-3; cdr3_aa: CASSMGRTTDTQYF
v_call: TRBV9; cdr3_aa: CASSAQSPSSGRGVTGELFF
v_call: TRBV27; cdr3_aa: CASSLSGANTEAFF
v_call: TRBV28; cdr3_aa: CASSPTVTGELFF
v_call: TRBV10-3; cdr3_aa: CAIRDNFSYEQYF
v_call: TRBV18; cdr3_aa: CASSPGSFGTGELFF
v_call: TRBV4-3; cdr3_aa: CASSFGLGAETQYF
v_call: TRBV4-2; cdr3_aa: CASSPYEGTDETQYF
v_call: TRBV6-5; cdr3_aa: CASSLNPGNTEAFF
v_call: TRBV19; cdr3_aa: CASSTSGFTDTQYF
v_call: TRBV28; cdr3_aa: CACEDSGANVLTF
v_call: TRBV9; cdr3_aa: CASSPRGSHTDTQYF
v_call: TRBV29-1; cdr3_aa: CSVDRQSQETQYF
v_call: TRBV27; cdr3_aa: CASSLNRGISGNTIYF
v_call: TRBV29-1; cdr3_aa: CSVVPQGSGIQETQYF
v_call: TRBV10-1; cdr3_aa: CASSPKATRYEQYF
v_call: TRBV7-6; cdr3_aa: CASRPLGRDEETQYF
v_call: TRBV11-2; cdr3_aa: CASSSSSGGWEEKLFF
v_call: TRBV4-2; cdr3_aa: CASSQGTAMNTEAFF
v_call: TRBV7-3; cdr3_aa: CASSSTNTGELFF
v_call: TRBV13; cdr3_aa: CASSSLISGARVYGYTF
v_call: TRBV7-9; cdr3_aa: CASSATLDNEQFF
v_call: TRBV6-5; cdr3_aa: CASKRPGQVQETQYF
v_call: TRBV19; cdr3_aa: CAAGRAENEKLFF
v_call: TRBV9; cdr3_aa: CASSRDRVGGYTF
v_call: TRBV27; cdr3_aa: CASSSSTSGYNEQFF
v_call: TRBV7-3; cdr3_aa: CASSFYTSGSDEQFF
v_call: TRBV27; cdr3_aa: CATRTSPDEQFF
v_call: TRBV27; cdr3_aa: CASGRAVITPSTDTQYF
v_call: TRBV19; cdr3_aa: CASSRNRGADTQYF
v_call: TRBV28; cdr3_aa: CASSSGQNTEAFF
v_call: TRBV27; cdr3_aa: CASSAGTARSYEQYF
v_call: TRBV4-3; cdr3_aa: CASSQGVLATSTDTQYF
v_call: TRBV13; cdr3_aa: CASSNYLAGSSYNEQFF
v_call: TRBV28; cdr3_aa: CASSSSKGQGDEKLFF
v_call: TRBV6-5; cdr3_aa: CASRTGLLSNGELFF